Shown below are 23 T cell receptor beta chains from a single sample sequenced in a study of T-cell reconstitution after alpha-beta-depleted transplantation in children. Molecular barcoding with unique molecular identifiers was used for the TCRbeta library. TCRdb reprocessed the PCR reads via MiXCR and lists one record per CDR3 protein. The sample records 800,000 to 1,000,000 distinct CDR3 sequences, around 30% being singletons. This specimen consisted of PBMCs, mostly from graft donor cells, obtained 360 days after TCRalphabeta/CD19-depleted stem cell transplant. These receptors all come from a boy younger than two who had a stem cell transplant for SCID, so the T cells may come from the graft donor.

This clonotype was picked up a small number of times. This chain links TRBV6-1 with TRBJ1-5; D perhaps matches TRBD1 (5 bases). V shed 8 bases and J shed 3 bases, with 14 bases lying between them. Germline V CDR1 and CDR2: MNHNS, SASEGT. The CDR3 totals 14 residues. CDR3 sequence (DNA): TGTGCCAGCGTAGGGACGGAAATCAATCAGCCCCAGCATTTT. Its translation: CASVGTEINQPQHF.

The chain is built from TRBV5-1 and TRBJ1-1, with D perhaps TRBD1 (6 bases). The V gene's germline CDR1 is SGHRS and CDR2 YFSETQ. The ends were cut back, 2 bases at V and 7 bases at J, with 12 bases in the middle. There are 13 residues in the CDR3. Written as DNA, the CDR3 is TGCGCCAGCAGCTTCCGGTGGACAGATGAAGCTTTCTTT. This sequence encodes CASSFRWTDEAFF. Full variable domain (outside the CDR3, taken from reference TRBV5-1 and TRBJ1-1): KAGVTQTPRYLIKTRGQQVTLSCSPISGHRSVSWYQQTPGQGLQFLFEYFSETQRNKGNFPGRFSGRQFSNSRSEMNVSTLELGDSALYLCASSFRWTDEAFFGQGTRLTVV.

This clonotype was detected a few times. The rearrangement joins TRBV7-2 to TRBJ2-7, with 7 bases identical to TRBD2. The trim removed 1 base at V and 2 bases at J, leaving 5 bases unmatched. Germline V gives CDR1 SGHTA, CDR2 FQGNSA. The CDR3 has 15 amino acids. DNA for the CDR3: TGTGCCAGCAGCTTAGAGCCTAGCGGAGCCTACGAGCAGTACTTC. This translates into CASSLEPSGAYEQYF.

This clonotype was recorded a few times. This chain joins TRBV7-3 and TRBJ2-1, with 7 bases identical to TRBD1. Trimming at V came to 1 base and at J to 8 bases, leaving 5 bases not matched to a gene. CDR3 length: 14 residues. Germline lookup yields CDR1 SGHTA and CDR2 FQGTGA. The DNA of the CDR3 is TGTGCCAGCAGCTTAAGGGACAGCGTCGATGAGCAGTTCTTC. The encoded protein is CASSLRDSVDEQFF.

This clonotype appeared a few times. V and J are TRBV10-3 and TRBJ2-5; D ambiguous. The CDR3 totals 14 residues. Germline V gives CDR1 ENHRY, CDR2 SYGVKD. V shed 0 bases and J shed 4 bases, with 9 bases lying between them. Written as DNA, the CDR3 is TGTGCCATCAGTGAGTCGTCTGGTAGAGAGACCCAGTACTTC. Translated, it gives CAISESSGRETQYF.

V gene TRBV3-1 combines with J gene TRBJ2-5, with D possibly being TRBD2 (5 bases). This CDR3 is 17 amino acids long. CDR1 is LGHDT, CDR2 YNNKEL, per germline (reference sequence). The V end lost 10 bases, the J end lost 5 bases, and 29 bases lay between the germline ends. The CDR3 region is CATCQGLALGLGETQYF. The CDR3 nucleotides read TGTGCCACCTGCCAAGGGCTAGCTCTGGGGTTAGGTGAGACCCAGTACTTC.

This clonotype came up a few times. The CDR3, as DNA: TGTGCCAGCAGTCCCTACCCGGGGAGCTCCTACAATGAGCAGTTCTTC. Protein sequence: CASSPYPGSSYNEQFF. The gene calls are TRBV6-1 and TRBJ2-1; possible D gene TRBD2, 5 bases. Germline V lookup: CDR1 MNHNS, CDR2 SASEGT. V was trimmed by 5 bases and J by 0 bases, leaving 14 bases between them. The CDR3 sequence is 16 residues long.

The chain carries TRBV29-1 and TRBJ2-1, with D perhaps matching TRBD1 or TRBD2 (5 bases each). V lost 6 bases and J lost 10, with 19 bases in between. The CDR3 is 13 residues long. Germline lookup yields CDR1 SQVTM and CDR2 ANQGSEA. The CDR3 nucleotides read TGCAGCGTGCACAGTGGGGGATTTCGGGAGCAGTTCTTC. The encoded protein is CSVHSGGFREQFF.

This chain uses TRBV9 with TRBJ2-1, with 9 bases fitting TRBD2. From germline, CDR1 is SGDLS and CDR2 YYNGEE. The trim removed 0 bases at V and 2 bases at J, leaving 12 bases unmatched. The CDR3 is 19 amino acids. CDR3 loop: CASSVVGSGGIGTYNEQFF. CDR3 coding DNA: TGTGCCAGCAGCGTAGTTGGTAGCGGGGGTATAGGTACCTACAATGAGCAGTTCTTC.

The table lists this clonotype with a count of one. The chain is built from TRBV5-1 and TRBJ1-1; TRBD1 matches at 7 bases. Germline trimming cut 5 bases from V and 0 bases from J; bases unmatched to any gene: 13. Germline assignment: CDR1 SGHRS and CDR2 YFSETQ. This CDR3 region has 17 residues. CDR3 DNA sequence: TGCGCCAGCAGTCCTCGACAGGGCCGGACCATGAACACTGAAGCTTTCTTT. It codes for CASSPRQGRTMNTEAFF.

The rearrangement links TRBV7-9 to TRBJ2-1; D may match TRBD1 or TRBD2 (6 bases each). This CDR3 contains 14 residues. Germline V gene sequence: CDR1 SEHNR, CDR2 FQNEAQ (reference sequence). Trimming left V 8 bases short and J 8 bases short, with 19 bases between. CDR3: CASGLGGQFYEQFF. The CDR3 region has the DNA TGTGCCAGCGGGTTGGGGGGCCAGTTCTATGAGCAGTTCTTC. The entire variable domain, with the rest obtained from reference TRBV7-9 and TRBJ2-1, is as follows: DTGVSQNPRHKITKRGQNVTFRCDPISEHNRLYWYRQTLGQGPEFLTYFQNEAQLEKSRLLSDRFSAERPKGSFSTLEIQRTEQGDSAMYLCASGLGGQFYEQFFGPGTRLTVL.

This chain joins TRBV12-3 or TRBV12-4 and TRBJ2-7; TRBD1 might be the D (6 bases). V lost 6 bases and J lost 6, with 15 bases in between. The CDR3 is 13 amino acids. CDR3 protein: CASSRLLRGEQYF. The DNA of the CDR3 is TGTGCCAGCAGCAGGTTACTCAGGGGCGAGCAGTACTTC.

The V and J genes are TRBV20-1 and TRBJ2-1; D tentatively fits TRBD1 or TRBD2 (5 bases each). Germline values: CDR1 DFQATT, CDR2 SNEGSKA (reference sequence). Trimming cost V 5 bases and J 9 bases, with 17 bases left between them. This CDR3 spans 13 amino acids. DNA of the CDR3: TGCAGTGCTTTGGGACGGGCGGCTGGTGAGCAGTTCTTC. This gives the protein CSALGRAAGEQFF.

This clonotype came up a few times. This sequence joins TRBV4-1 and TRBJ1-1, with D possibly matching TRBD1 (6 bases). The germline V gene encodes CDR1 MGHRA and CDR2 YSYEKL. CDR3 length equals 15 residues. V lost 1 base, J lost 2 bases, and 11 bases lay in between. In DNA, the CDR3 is TGCGCCAGCAGCCAAGGATCAGGGGCTAACACTGAAGCTTTCTTT. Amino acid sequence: CASSQGSGANTEAFF.

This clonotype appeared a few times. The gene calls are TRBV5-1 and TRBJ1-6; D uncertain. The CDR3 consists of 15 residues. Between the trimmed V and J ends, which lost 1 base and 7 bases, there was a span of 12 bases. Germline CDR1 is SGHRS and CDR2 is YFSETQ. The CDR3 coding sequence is TGCGCCAGCAGCTTGCAAGGGAAGGGCAATTCACCCCTCCACTTT. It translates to CASSLQGKGNSPLHF.

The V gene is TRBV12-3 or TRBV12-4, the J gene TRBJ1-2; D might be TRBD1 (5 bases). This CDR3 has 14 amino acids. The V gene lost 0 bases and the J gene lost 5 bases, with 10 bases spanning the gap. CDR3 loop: CASSLAARVYGYTF. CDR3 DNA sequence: TGTGCCAGCAGTTTAGCCGCCAGGGTATATGGCTACACCTTC.

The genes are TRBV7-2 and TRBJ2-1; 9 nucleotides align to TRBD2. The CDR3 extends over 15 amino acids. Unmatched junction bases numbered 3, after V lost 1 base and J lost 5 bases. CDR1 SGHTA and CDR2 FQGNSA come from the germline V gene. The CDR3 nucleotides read TGTGCCAGCAGCTTAGAGCGGGGGGACCACAATGAGCAGTTCTTC. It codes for CASSLERGDHNEQFF.

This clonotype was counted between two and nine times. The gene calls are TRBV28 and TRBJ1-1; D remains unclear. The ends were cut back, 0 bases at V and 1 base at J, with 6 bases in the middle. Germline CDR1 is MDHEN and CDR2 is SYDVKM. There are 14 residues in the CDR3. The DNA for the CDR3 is TGTGCCAGCAGTTTATGGCCCGGGAACACTGAAGCTTTCTTT. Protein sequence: CASSLWPGNTEAFF.

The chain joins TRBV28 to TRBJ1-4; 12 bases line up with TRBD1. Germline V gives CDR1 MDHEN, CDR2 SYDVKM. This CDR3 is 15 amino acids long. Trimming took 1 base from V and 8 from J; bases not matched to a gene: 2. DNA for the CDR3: TGTGCCAGCAGTTTATCCGGGACAGGGGGCGAAAAACTGTTTTTT. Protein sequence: CASSLSGTGGEKLFF.

CDR3 DNA: TGTGCCAGCAGCTTAGAGGGGGGACAGCCCCGCGCCTACGAGCAGTACTTC. Translating it yields CASSLEGGQPRAYEQYF. The chain links TRBV11-2 to TRBJ2-7; D possibly corresponds to TRBD1 (7 bases). V was shortened by 0 bases and J by 2 bases, with 17 bases between the two germline ends. Germline V gives CDR1 SGHAT, CDR2 FQNNGV. The CDR3 has 17 residues. Variable domain in full (rest from reference TRBV11-2 and TRBJ2-7): EAGVAQSPRYKIIEKRQSVAFWCNPISGHATLYWYQQILGQGPKLLIQFQNNGVVDDSQLPKDRFSAERLKGVDSTLKIQPAKLEDSAVYLCASSLEGGQPRAYEQYFGPGTRLTVT.

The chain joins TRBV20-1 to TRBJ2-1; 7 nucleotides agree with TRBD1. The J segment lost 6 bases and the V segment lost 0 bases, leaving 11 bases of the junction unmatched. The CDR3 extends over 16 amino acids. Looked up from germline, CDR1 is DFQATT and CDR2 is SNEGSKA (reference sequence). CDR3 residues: CSARDPGRGTFNEQFF. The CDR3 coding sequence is TGCAGTGCTAGAGATCCGGGCAGGGGGACCTTCAATGAGCAGTTCTTC.

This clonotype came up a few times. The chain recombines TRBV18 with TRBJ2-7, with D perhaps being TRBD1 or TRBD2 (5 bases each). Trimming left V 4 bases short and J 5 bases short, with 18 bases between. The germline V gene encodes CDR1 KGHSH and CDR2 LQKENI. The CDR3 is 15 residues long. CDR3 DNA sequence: TGTGCCAGCTCACGCCCCGGGACCCAAGGGAACGAGCAGTACTTC. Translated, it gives CASSRPGTQGNEQYF. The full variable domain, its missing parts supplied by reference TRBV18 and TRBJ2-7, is NAGVMQNPRHLVRRRGQEARLRCSPMKGHSHVYWYRQLPEEGLKFMVYLQKENIIDESGMPKERFSAEFPKEGPSILRIQQVVRGDSAAYFCASSRPGTQGNEQYFGPGTRLTVT.

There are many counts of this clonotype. The CDR3 spells CAISDGTARTDTQYF. In DNA form, the CDR3 reads TGTGCCATCAGTGACGGGACAGCCCGCACAGATACGCAGTATTTT. The chain uses TRBV10-3 and TRBJ2-3; 7 nucleotides agree with TRBD1. Germline values: CDR1 ENHRY, CDR2 SYGVKD. Trimming cost V 3 bases and J 1 base; bases outside gene matches: 4. The CDR3 consists of 15 residues.